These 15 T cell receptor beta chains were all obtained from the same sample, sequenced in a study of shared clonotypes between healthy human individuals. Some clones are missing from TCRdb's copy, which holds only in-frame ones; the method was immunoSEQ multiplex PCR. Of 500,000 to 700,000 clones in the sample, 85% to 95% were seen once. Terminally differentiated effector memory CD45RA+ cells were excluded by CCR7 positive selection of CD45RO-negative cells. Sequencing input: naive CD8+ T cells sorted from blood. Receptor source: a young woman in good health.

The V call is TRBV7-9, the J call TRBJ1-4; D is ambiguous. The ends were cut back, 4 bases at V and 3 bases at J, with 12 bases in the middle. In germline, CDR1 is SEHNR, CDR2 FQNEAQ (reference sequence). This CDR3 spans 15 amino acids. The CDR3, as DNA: TGTGCCAGCAGCTCCTTCATCACTTCTAATGAAAAACTGTTTTTT. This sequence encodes CASSSFITSNEKLFF.

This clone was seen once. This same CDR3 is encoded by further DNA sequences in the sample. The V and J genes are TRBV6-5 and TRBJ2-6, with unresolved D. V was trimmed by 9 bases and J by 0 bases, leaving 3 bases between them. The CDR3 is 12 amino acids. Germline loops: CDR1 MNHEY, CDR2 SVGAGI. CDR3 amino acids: CASSSGANVLTF. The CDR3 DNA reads TGTGCCAGTAGCTCTGGGGCCAACGTCCTGACTTTC.

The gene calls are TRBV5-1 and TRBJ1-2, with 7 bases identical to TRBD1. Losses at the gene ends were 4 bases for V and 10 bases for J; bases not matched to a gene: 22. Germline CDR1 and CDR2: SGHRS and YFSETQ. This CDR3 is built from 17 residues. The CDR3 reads CASSRATGLSDYADYTF. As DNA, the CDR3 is TGCGCCAGCAGCCGGGCGACAGGGTTATCCGATTACGCAGACTACACCTTC.

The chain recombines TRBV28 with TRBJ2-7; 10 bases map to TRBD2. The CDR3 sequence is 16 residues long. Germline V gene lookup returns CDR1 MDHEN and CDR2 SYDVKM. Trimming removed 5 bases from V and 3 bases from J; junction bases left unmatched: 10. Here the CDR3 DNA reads TGTGCCAGCAGTGAGTTACTAGCGGGATTGTTCTACGAGCAGTACTTC. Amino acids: CASSELLAGLFYEQYF.

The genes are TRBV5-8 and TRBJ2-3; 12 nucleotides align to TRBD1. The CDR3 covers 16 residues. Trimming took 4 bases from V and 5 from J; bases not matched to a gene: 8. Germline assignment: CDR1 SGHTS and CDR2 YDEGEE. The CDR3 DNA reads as TGTGCCAGCAGCCTAGGGACAGGGGGCGCACTAGATACGCAGTATTTT. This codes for CASSLGTGGALDTQYF. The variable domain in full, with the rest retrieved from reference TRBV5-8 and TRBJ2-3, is EAGVTQSPTHLIKTRGQQATLRCSPISGHTSVYWYQQALGLGLQFLLWYDEGEERNRGNFPPRFSGRQFPNYSSELNVNALELEDSALYLCASSLGTGGALDTQYFGPGTRLTVL.

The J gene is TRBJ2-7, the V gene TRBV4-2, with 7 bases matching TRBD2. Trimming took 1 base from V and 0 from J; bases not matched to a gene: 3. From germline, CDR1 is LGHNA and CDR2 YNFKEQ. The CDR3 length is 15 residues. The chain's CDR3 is CASSQVLANSYEQYF. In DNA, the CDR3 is TGTGCCAGCAGCCAAGTACTAGCGAACTCCTACGAGCAGTACTTC.

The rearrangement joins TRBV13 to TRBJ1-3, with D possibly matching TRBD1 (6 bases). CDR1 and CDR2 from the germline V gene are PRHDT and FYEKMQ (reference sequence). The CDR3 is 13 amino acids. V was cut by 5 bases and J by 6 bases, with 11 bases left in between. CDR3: CASSTGLENTIYF. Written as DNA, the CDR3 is TGTGCCAGCAGCACAGGGCTTGAAAACACCATATATTTT. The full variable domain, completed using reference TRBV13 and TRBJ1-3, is AAGVIQSPRHLIKEKRETATLKCYPIPRHDTVYWYQQGPGQDPQFLISFYEKMQSDKGSIPDRFSAQQFSDYHSELNMSSLELGDSALYFCASSTGLENTIYFGEGSWLTVV.

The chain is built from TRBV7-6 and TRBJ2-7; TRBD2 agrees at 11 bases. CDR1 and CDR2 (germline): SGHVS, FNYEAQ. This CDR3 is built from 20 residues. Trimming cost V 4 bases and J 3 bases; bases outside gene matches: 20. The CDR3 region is CASSSAKILAGVSPYYEQYF. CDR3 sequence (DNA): TGTGCCAGCAGCTCGGCCAAGATACTAGCGGGAGTTTCCCCGTACTACGAGCAGTACTTC.

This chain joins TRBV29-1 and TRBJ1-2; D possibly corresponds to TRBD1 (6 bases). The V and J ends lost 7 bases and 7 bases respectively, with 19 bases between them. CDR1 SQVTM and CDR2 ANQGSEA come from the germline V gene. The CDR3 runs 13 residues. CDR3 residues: CSAPTDQGPGYTF. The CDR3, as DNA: TGCAGCGCGCCGACAGACCAGGGGCCTGGCTACACCTTC.

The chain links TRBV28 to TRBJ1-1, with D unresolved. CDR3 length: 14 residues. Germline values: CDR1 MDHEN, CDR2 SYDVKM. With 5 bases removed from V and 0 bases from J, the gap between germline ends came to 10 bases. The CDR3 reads CASSQVALNTEAFF. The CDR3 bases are TGTGCCAGCAGTCAGGTCGCACTGAACACTGAAGCTTTCTTT.

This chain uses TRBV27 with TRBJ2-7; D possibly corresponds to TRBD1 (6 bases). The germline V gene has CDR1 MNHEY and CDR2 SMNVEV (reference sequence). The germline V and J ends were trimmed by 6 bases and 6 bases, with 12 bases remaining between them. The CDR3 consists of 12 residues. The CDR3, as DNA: TGTGCCAGCAGCAAACCCAGGGGCGAGCAGTACTTC. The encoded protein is CASSKPRGEQYF.

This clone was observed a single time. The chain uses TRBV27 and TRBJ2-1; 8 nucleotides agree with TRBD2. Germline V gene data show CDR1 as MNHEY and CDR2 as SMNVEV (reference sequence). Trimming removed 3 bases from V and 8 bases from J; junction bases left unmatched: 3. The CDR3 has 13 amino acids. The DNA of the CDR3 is TGTGCCAGCAGTTTCGGGAGGGGATATGAGCAGTTCTTC. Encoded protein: CASSFGRGYEQFF.

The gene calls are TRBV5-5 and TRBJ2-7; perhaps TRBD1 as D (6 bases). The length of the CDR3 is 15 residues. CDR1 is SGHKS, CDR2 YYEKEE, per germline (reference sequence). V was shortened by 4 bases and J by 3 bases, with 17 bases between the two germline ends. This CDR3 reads CASSAPQGIGYEQYF. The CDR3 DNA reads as TGTGCCAGCAGCGCACCCCAGGGGATCGGCTACGAGCAGTACTTC.

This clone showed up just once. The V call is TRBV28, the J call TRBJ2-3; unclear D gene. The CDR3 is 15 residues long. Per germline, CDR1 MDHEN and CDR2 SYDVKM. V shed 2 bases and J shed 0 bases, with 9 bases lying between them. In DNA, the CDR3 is TGTGCCAGCAGTTTAACAGCCTCCAGCACAGATACGCAGTATTTT. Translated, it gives CASSLTASSTDTQYF.

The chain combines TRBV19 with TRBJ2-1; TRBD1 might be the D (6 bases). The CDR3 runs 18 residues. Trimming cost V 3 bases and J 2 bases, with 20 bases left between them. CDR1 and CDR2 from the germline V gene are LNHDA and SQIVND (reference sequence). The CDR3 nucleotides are TGTGCCAGTAGTATGGTTTTGGACAGCTTTAATCCCTACAATGAGCAGTTCTTC. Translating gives CASSMVLDSFNPYNEQFF.